The source of this T cell receptor beta chain is a study of cytomegalovirus exposure and HLA in healthy donors. The PCR had 60 Vbeta and 13 Jbeta primers. Assay: immunoSEQ multiplex PCR; the TCRdb copy retains only in-frame clones and omits some. The table shows roughly 190,000 clones, with approximately 86% occurring only once. Study outcomes and limitations: The authors later found TCR association rates varying by HLA locus, with DRB1 most and HLA-C fewest. Within an earlier analysis, most TCR beta V segments proved productive either about 87% or about 30% of the time.

Turning to this clone: Its specificity is not known.

The germline CDR1 and CDR2 sequences are SQVTM and ANQGSEA. Trimming took 6 bases from V and 8 from J; bases not matched to a gene: 3. This CDR3 is 10 amino acids long. The sequence was collected from a woman younger than 35 in good health and CMV-seronegative. The sequenced sample consisted of PBMCs. The chain couples TRBV29-1 to TRBJ1-1; 7 bases align to TRBD1. The CDR3 nucleotides read TGCAGCGTGCCGGGACAGGAAGCTTTCTTT. It is translated as CSVPGQEAFF.